The 10 T cell receptor beta chains listed next were all sequenced from one sample in a study of T cells in women clearing cervical HPV infection. The protocol was immunoSEQ multiplex PCR, while the TCRdb copy is restricted to in-frame clones and leaves out a portion. This repertoire includes under 40,000 clones. What was sequenced was blood buffy coat. The receptors shown here come from a woman between 18 and 69 years old with a cervical HPV16 infection that either progressed to CIN3+ or cleared (not recorded which).

Note on this clone: The CDR3 end lies 3 residues beyond the end of the read and is filled in from the germline J gene. The gene calls are TRBV5-1 and TRBJ2-7; a possible D gene is TRBD1 (5 bases). Per germline, CDR1 SGHRS and CDR2 YFSETQ. The V and J ends lost 1 base and 5 bases respectively, with 10 bases between them. The CDR3 totals 13 residues. Incomplete CDR3 DNA: TGCGCCAGCAGCTTGATAGGGGCACACGAG. Its translation is CASSLIGAHE. The whole CDR3 sequence is CASSLIGAHEQYF.

Regarding this clone: The read terminates 3 residues ahead of where the CDR3 ends, so the germline J gene completes it. The V gene is TRBV19, the J gene TRBJ2-1; no reliable D call. V gave up 5 bases and J gave up 7 bases, with 12 bases separating them. The CDR3 length is 13 residues. In germline, CDR1 is LNHDA, CDR2 SQIVND (reference sequence). The sequenced part of the CDR3 DNA is TGTGCCAGTAGTCTCTGGGCTGGTAATGAG. This translates into CASSLWAGNE. The CDR3 reads in full as CASSLWAGNEQFF. Drawing the rest from reference TRBV19 and TRBJ2-1, the complete variable domain is DGGITQSPKYLFRKEGQNVTLSCEQNLNHDAMYWYRQDPGQGLRLIYYSQIVNDFQKGDIAEGYSVSREKKESFPLTVTSAQKNPTAFYLCASSLWAGNEQFFGPGTRLTVL.

This clone counts as medium-sized by frequency. The read finishes 3 residues shy of the CDR3 end, and the germline J gene is used to complete it. The chain uses TRBV30 and TRBJ1-1, with 7 nucleotides matching TRBD1. Germline V gene lookup returns CDR1 GTSNPN and CDR2 SVGIG (reference sequence). The CDR3 totals 19 residues. V gave up 6 bases and J gave up 1 base; unmatched junction bases: 23. The CDR3 region is CACSPRDRVFRLENTEAFF. The part of the CDR3 DNA that was read is TGTGCCTGCTCACCTAGAGACAGGGTGTTTCGACTCGAGAACACTGAA.

As for this clone: The CDR3 end lies 3 residues beyond the end of the read and is filled in from the germline J gene. The chain combines TRBV20-1 with TRBJ2-2, with D perhaps TRBD1 (6 bases). This CDR3 is 12 amino acids long. The V gene's germline CDR1 is DFQATT and CDR2 SNEGSKA (reference sequence). Partial CDR3 DNA: TGCAGTGCTAGAGAACAGGGTGTAGCG. This encodes CSAREQGVA. The whole CDR3 protein is CSAREQGVALFF.

Worth noting for this clone: From the germline J gene comes the end of the CDR3, since the read stops 3 residues before it. This chain links TRBV4-1 with TRBJ2-7; 10 bases align to TRBD1. V lost 4 bases to trimming and J lost 0 bases; unmatched junction nucleotides: 6. The CDR3 has 16 residues. Germline-derived CDR1 and CDR2 are MGHRA and YSYEKL. The CDR3: CASSLWTGGTSYEQYF. Incomplete CDR3 DNA: TGCGCCAGCAGCCTTTGGACAGGGGGAACCTCCTACGAG.

The CDR3 region is CASSGLAGVVGELFF. CDR3 DNA (partial): TGTGCCAGCAGTGGCCTAGCGGGAGTCGTCGGGGAG. The genes are TRBV6-1 and TRBJ2-2; 10 bases are a match to TRBD2. The read comes to an end 3 residues before the CDR3 does, leaving the germline J gene to fill in the end. Germline values: CDR1 MNHNS, CDR2 SASEGT. Unmatched junction bases numbered 6, after V lost 4 bases and J lost 7 bases. The CDR3 has 15 amino acids.

Regarding this clone: Coverage ceases 3 residues before the CDR3 finishes, and the germline J gene fills in the end. V usage is TRBV7-9 and J usage is TRBJ1-1; D is undetermined. In germline, CDR1 is SEHNR, CDR2 FQNEAQ (reference sequence). This CDR3 has 11 residues. V was clipped by 6 bases and J by 4 bases, with 6 bases between them. The CDR3 sequence: CASSSGTEAFF. CDR3 DNA (partial): TGTGCCAGCAGTTCCGGCACTGAA.

CDR3 DNA (partial): TGTGCCTGGACCTTAAGGGGGGGCGAGGAAAAA. It encodes CAWTLRGGEEK. In full, the CDR3 reads CAWTLRGGEEKLFF. The chain employs TRBV30 and TRBJ1-4, with D possibly TRBD1 on 6 matching bases. The read falls 3 residues short of the CDR3 end, and the missing part is taken from the germline J gene. With 4 bases removed from V and 8 bases from J, the gap between germline ends came to 17 bases. The CDR3 consists of 14 residues. In germline, CDR1 is GTSNPN, CDR2 SVGIG (reference sequence).

Regarding this clone: The read ends 3 residues early relative to the CDR3; the germline J gene fills the gap. J is TRBJ1-2 and V is TRBV2; TRBD1 might be the D (5 bases). V lost 2 bases, J lost 4 bases, and 11 bases lay in between. The length of the CDR3 is 14 residues. CDR1 and CDR2 from the germline V gene are SNHLY and FYNNEI. The CDR3 reads CASSEYETAYGYTF. Partial CDR3 DNA: TGTGCCAGCAGTGAATATGAGACAGCCTATGGC.

Comment on this clone: Read sequence stops 3 residues before the CDR3 end, and the germline J gene provides the missing end. The V gene is TRBV19, the J gene TRBJ2-7, with 7 bases that match TRBD1. Per germline, CDR1 LNHDA and CDR2 SQIVND (reference sequence). The CDR3 is made up of 14 amino acids. V trimming: 3 bases; J trimming: 6 bases; junction bases outside the gene matches: 8. Partial CDR3 DNA: TGTGCCAGTAGTATTGCAGGGGGAGAATCCGAG. Translation gives CASSIAGGESE. The entire CDR3 protein reads CASSIAGGESEQYF.